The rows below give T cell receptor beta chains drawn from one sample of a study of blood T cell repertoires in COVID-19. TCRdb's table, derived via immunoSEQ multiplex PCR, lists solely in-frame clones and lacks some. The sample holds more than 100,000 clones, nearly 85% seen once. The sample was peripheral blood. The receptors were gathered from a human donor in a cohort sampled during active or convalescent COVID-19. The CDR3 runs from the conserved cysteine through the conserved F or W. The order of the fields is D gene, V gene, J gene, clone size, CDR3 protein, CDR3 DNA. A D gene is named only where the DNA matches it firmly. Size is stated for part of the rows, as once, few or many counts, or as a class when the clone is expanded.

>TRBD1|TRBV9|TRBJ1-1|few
CASSVDGTGGAFF
TGTGCCAGCAGCGTAGACGGGACAGGAGGAGCTTTCTTT
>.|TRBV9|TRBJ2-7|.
CASSVGAETYEQYF
TGTGCCAGCAGCGTAGGGGCAGAGACCTACGAGCAGTACTTC
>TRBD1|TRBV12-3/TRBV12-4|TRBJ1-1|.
CASSSRDRRDSGF
TGTGCCAGCAGTTCCCGGGACAGGCGGGACTCAGGCTTT
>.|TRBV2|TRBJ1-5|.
CASNSGTKGQPQHF
TGTGCCAGCAATTCCGGGACTAAGGGTCAGCCCCAGCATTTT
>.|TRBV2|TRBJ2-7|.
CASRGGASYEQYF
TGTGCCAGCAGGGGGGGGGCCTCCTACGAGCAGTACTTC
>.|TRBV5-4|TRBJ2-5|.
CASSYREQETQYF
TGTGCCAGCAGCTACAGGGAGCAAGAGACCCAGTACTTC
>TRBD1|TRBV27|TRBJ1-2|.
CASRRDREGTNYGYTF
TGTGCCAGCAGGAGGGACAGGGAGGGGACTAACTATGGCTACACCTTC
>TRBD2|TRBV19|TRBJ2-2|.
CASGSGGAANTGELFF
TGTGCCAGCGGTAGCGGGGGGGCCGCGAACACCGGGGAGCTGTTTTTT
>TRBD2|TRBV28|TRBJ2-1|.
CASRIPGGVNEQFF
TGTGCCAGCAGGATCCCGGGGGGGGTCAATGAGCAGTTCTTC
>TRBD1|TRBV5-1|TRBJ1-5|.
CASSLGQGGSQPQHF
TGCGCCAGCAGCTTGGGACAGGGGGGAAGTCAGCCCCAGCATTTT
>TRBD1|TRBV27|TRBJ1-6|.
CASSTYRGTGNSPLHF
TGTGCCAGCAGTACCTACAGGGGGACGGGGAATTCACCCCTCCACTTT
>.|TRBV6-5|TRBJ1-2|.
CASSYVSDYGYTF
TGTGCCAGCAGTTACGTGTCGGACTATGGCTACACCTTC
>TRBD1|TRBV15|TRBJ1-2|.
CATSRDGTASYGYTF
TGTGCCACCAGCAGAGATGGGACAGCCTCTTATGGCTACACCTTC
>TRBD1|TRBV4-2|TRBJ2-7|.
CASSQMTGGSYEQYF
TGTGCCAGCAGCCAAATGACAGGGGGCTCCTACGAGCAGTACTTC
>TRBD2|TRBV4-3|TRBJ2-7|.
CASGPSGGAYEQYF
TGCGCCAGCGGCCCTAGCGGGGGGGCCTACGAGCAGTACTTC
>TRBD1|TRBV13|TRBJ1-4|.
CASSLNRGGEKLFF
TGTGCCAGCAGCTTAAACAGGGGAGGTGAAAAACTGTTTTTT
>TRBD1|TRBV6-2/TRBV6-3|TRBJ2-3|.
CASSKIGAGQGTDTQYF
TGTGCCAGCAGTAAGATAGGGGCGGGACAGGGCACAGATACGCAGTATTTT
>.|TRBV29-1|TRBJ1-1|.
CSVVGGIDRGITEAFF
TGCAGCGTTGTTGGGGGGATCGATAGAGGAATTACTGAAGCTTTCTTT
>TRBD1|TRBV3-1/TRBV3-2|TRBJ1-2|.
CASSQLTGGFYGYTF
TGTGCCAGCAGCCAGTTGACAGGGGGCTTCTATGGCTACACCTTC
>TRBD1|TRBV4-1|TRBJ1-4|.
CASSQADRVIEKLFF
TGCGCCAGCAGCCAGGCAGACAGGGTGATAGAAAAACTGTTTTTT